The next 4 T cell receptor beta chains were all read from a single sample in a study of T-cell reconstitution after alpha-beta-depleted transplantation in children (dated by TCRdb to the mid-2010s). The library was made by PCR. The run used an Illumina HiSeq 2500. TCR libraries were prepared with molecular barcoding, using unique molecular identifiers to normalize TCRbeta repertoire quantification. Using fastp at Q25 and MiXCR, TCRdb reprocessed the public reads and kept productive beta chains. Every CDR3 protein is listed once, alongside the most common genes and DNA of its rows. The sample table lists approximately 500,000 distinct CDR3 sequences, 20% to 30% of them with a count of one. Together, the top ten hold 30% to 45% of the sample. The sample's treatment or condition label, in plain terms: allogeneic hematopoietic cell transplantation with graft depleted of TCRalphabeta T cells and CD19 B cells.

The sequencing here drew on PBMCs, taken before TCRalphabeta/CD19-depleted stem cell transplant. These receptors all come from a boy in the first two years of life with Wiskott-Aldrich syndrome, due to receive a stem cell transplant.

V is TRBV20-1 and J is TRBJ2-3; either TRBD1 or TRBD2 may supply D (6 bases each). Germline V CDR1 and CDR2: DFQATT, SNEGSKA (reference sequence). The V end lost 7 bases, the J end lost 6 bases, and 11 bases lay between the germline ends. The CDR3 length is 11 residues. CDR3 sequence: CSVGGGDTQYF. Written as DNA, the CDR3 is TGCAGTGTCGGGGGCGGGGATACGCAGTATTTT.

The V call is TRBV4-1, the J call TRBJ2-5; D is undetermined. This CDR3 region has 14 residues. Germline CDR1 and CDR2: MGHRA and YSYEKL. With 4 bases removed from V and 0 bases from J, the gap between germline ends came to 9 bases. The CDR3 protein is CASSLLGYQETQYF. CDR3 coding DNA: TGCGCCAGCAGCCTTTTGGGCTACCAAGAGACCCAGTACTTC.

The chain uses TRBV6-5 and TRBJ1-2; TRBD1 might be the D (5 bases). This CDR3 is built from 15 residues. Germline V gives CDR1 MNHEY, CDR2 SVGAGI. Trimming pared 5 bases from V and 5 bases from J, leaving 18 bases between. The CDR3 protein is CASSLDNRDRYGYTF. The DNA of the CDR3 is TGTGCCAGCAGTCTCGATAACCGGGACCGATATGGCTACACCTTC.

This clonotype was seen more than once but under ten times. The chain is built from TRBV5-1 and TRBJ2-2; TRBD1 matches at 9 bases. This CDR3 comprises 16 residues. The ends lost 4 bases at V and 2 bases at J; junction bases unmatched: 6. Germline-derived CDR1 and CDR2 are SGHRS and YFSETQ. CDR3 DNA sequence: TGCGCCAGCAGCACAAACAGGGGGCGAAACACCGGGGAGCTGTTTTTT. This gives the protein CASSTNRGRNTGELFF.